These T cell receptor beta chains were read from a single sample in a study of early T cells in non-severe SARS-CoV-2 infection. TCRdb re-called the 5' RACE reads with MiXCR, one entry per CDR3 protein. The table records nearly 95,000 distinct CDR3 sequences, around 17% of them present only once. Here the sequenced sample was whole blood, taken at baseline. The receptors stem from an adult who was a healthcare worker with PCR-confirmed SARS-CoV-2 infection or an uninfected control (not recorded which). Both conserved end residues are part of each CDR3. A D gene is named only where the DNA matches it firmly. Size is stated for part of the rows, as once, few or many counts, or as a class when the clone is expanded.

cdr3_aa: CASSPKNSDTQYF
cdr3_nt: TGTGCCAGCAGCCCCAAAAACTCGGATACGCAGTATTTT
j_call: TRBJ2-3
v_call: TRBV11-2
clone_size: few
d_call: .

cdr3_aa: CASSPTGRGADTQYF
cdr3_nt: TGTGCCAGCAGCCCTACTGGGCGGGGGGCAGATACGCAGTATTTT
j_call: TRBJ2-3
v_call: TRBV7-9
clone_size: few
d_call: TRBD2

cdr3_aa: CASSVGLGGPEAFF
cdr3_nt: TGTGCCAGCAGCGTAGGTCTAGGGGGACCTGAAGCTTTCTTT
j_call: TRBJ1-1
v_call: TRBV9
clone_size: .
d_call: .

cdr3_aa: CAISLPDRAQYF
cdr3_nt: TGTGCCATCAGCTTGCCCGACAGGGCCCAGTACTTC
j_call: TRBJ2-7
v_call: TRBV10-3
clone_size: .
d_call: TRBD1

cdr3_aa: CASRDYTGELFF
cdr3_nt: TGTGCCAGCCGAGACTACACCGGGGAGCTGTTTTTT
j_call: TRBJ2-2
v_call: TRBV19
clone_size: many
d_call: .

cdr3_aa: CASSPLPQGADTQYF
cdr3_nt: TGTGCCAGCAGTCCCCTCCCGCAGGGGGCCGATACCCAGTACTTC
j_call: TRBJ2-5
v_call: TRBV6-1
clone_size: .
d_call: TRBD1

cdr3_aa: CASSGSAGGPRETQYF
cdr3_nt: TGTGCCAGCAGCGGCAGCGCGGGAGGGCCTCGAGAGACCCAGTACTTC
j_call: TRBJ2-5
v_call: TRBV7-2
clone_size: .
d_call: TRBD2

cdr3_aa: CTSSQEARYNEQFF
cdr3_nt: TGCACCAGCAGCCAAGAGGCACGTTACAATGAGCAGTTCTTC
j_call: TRBJ2-1
v_call: TRBV4-3
clone_size: once
d_call: .

cdr3_aa: CASSPRPANTGELFF
cdr3_nt: TGTGCCAGCAGTCCCCGCCCGGCGAACACCGGGGAGCTGTTTTTT
j_call: TRBJ2-2
v_call: TRBV12-3/TRBV12-4
clone_size: few
d_call: .

cdr3_aa: CASSETRGRAYEQYF
cdr3_nt: TGTGCCAGCAGTGAAACTCGCGGGAGGGCCTACGAGCAGTACTTC
j_call: TRBJ2-7
v_call: TRBV2
clone_size: .
d_call: TRBD2

cdr3_aa: CASGHATGELFF
cdr3_nt: TGTGCTAGTGGACATGCGACCGGGGAGCTGTTTTTT
j_call: TRBJ2-2
v_call: TRBV12-5
clone_size: .
d_call: .

cdr3_aa: CSARTSGRDTGELFF
cdr3_nt: TGCAGTGCTAGGACTAGCGGGAGGGACACCGGGGAGCTGTTTTTT
j_call: TRBJ2-2
v_call: TRBV20-1
clone_size: many
d_call: TRBD2

cdr3_aa: CASNPGLGPYEQYF
cdr3_nt: TGTGCCAGCAACCCCGGACTAGGGCCCTACGAGCAGTACTTC
j_call: TRBJ2-7
v_call: TRBV9
clone_size: many
d_call: TRBD2

cdr3_aa: CASSYRTSGNNEQFF
cdr3_nt: TGTGCCAGCAGTTATAGGACTAGCGGGAACAATGAGCAGTTCTTC
j_call: TRBJ2-1
v_call: TRBV6-6
clone_size: .
d_call: TRBD2

cdr3_aa: CASSLGQGRGEVFF
cdr3_nt: TGTGCCAGCAGTTTAGGTCAGGGGAGGGGTGAAGTTTTCTTT
j_call: TRBJ1-1
v_call: TRBV28
clone_size: many
d_call: .

cdr3_aa: CASSYISVQETQYF
cdr3_nt: TGTGCCAGCAGTTACATCAGCGTGCAAGAGACCCAGTACTTC
j_call: TRBJ2-5
v_call: TRBV6-2/TRBV6-3
clone_size: few
d_call: .

cdr3_aa: CASSFRLAGGEEQFF
cdr3_nt: TGTGCCAGCAGTTTTCGACTAGCGGGAGGTGAAGAGCAGTTCTTC
j_call: TRBJ2-1
v_call: TRBV12-3/TRBV12-4
clone_size: .
d_call: TRBD2

cdr3_aa: CAWSERQEAFF
cdr3_nt: TGTGCCTGGAGTGAGCGACAGGAAGCTTTCTTT
j_call: TRBJ1-1
v_call: TRBV30
clone_size: .
d_call: .

cdr3_aa: CASSYRATPYEQYF
cdr3_nt: TGTGCCAGCAGCTACAGGGCGACCCCCTACGAGCAGTACTTC
j_call: TRBJ2-7
v_call: TRBV9
clone_size: few
d_call: .

cdr3_aa: CSARSSGILSYNEQFF
cdr3_nt: TGCAGTGCTCGGTCTAGCGGGATCCTCTCCTACAATGAGCAGTTCTTC
j_call: TRBJ2-1
v_call: TRBV20-1
clone_size: many
d_call: TRBD2

cdr3_aa: CASSPIGGAEAFF
cdr3_nt: TGTGCCAGCAGCCCTATCGGGGGAGCTGAAGCTTTCTTT
j_call: TRBJ1-1
v_call: TRBV28
clone_size: few
d_call: .

cdr3_aa: CSAVARLAGAADTQYF
cdr3_nt: TGCAGCGCCGTGGCCAGACTAGCGGGAGCTGCAGATACGCAGTATTTT
j_call: TRBJ2-3
v_call: TRBV29-1
clone_size: few
d_call: TRBD2

cdr3_aa: CASSLTVAGGWPLIYEQYF
cdr3_nt: TGTGCCAGCAGCTTAACCGTCGCCGGGGGATGGCCTTTGATCTACGAGCAGTACTTC
j_call: TRBJ2-7
v_call: TRBV7-2
clone_size: once
d_call: .

cdr3_aa: CASSAAYEQYF
cdr3_nt: TGTGCCAGCAGCGCCGCCTACGAGCAGTACTTC
j_call: TRBJ2-7
v_call: TRBV7-2
clone_size: .
d_call: .

cdr3_aa: CASSTMDRYNEQFF
cdr3_nt: TGTGCCAGCAGCACTATGGACAGATACAATGAGCAGTTCTTC
j_call: TRBJ2-1
v_call: TRBV7-2
clone_size: .
d_call: .

cdr3_aa: CASSEGLHNEQFF
cdr3_nt: TGTGCCAGCAGTGAAGGGTTGCACAATGAGCAGTTCTTC
j_call: TRBJ2-1
v_call: TRBV6-1
clone_size: few
d_call: .

cdr3_aa: CSARPQVVGGRAFF
cdr3_nt: TGCAGTGCTAGACCCCAAGTCGTCGGGGGGCGGGCTTTCTTT
j_call: TRBJ1-1
v_call: TRBV20-1
clone_size: .
d_call: .

cdr3_aa: CSARKYRGYNEKLFF
cdr3_nt: TGCAGTGCTAGAAAATACCGGGGCTATAATGAAAAACTGTTTTTT
j_call: TRBJ1-4
v_call: TRBV20-1
clone_size: many
d_call: .

cdr3_aa: CASSLFENSGANVLTF
cdr3_nt: TGCGCCAGCAGCTTGTTTGAAAACTCTGGGGCCAACGTCCTGACTTTC
j_call: TRBJ2-6
v_call: TRBV5-1
clone_size: few
d_call: .

cdr3_aa: CASSLGWVEQFF
cdr3_nt: TGTGCCAGCAGCTTGGGTTGGGTTGAGCAGTTCTTC
j_call: TRBJ2-1
v_call: TRBV7-2
clone_size: few
d_call: .

cdr3_aa: CASSQGPLRGGETQYF
cdr3_nt: TGTGCCAGCAGCCAAGGCCCCTTACGAGGGGGAGAGACCCAGTACTTC
j_call: TRBJ2-5
v_call: TRBV7-2
clone_size: few
d_call: .

cdr3_aa: CASSLWTSGRTDTQYF
cdr3_nt: TGTGCCAGCAGTTTGTGGACTAGCGGACGTACAGATACGCAGTATTTT
j_call: TRBJ2-3
v_call: TRBV12-3/TRBV12-4
clone_size: .
d_call: TRBD2

cdr3_aa: CASSYGGGSNYGYTF
cdr3_nt: TGTGCCAGCAGTTACGGAGGGGGCTCTAACTATGGCTACACCTTC
j_call: TRBJ1-2
v_call: TRBV6-5
clone_size: few
d_call: TRBD1

cdr3_aa: CASSVDGSGHNEQFF
cdr3_nt: TGTGCCAGCAGCGTTGACGGGAGTGGTCACAATGAGCAGTTCTTC
j_call: TRBJ2-1
v_call: TRBV9
clone_size: .
d_call: .

cdr3_aa: CSASSGRATDTQYF
cdr3_nt: TGCAGTGCTAGCAGCGGGAGGGCCACAGATACGCAGTATTTT
j_call: TRBJ2-3
v_call: TRBV20-1
clone_size: many
d_call: TRBD2